Listed here are 22 T cell receptor beta chains from one sample, sequenced in a study of regulatory T cells in long-lasting Graves disease. CDR3-region Arm-PCR and iRepertoire HTBI primers produced the TCR beta libraries. TCRdb ran MiXCR on the multiplex PCR reads and lists one entry per CDR3 protein. The sample records 540,000 or so distinct CDR3 sequences, about 14% being singletons. Time point specified: newly diagnosed GD, antithyroid drugs for less than 3 months. RNA isolated from PBMCs was used to make the TCR library. This same sample was also part of a study on T cells in Graves' hyperthyroidism and ophthalmopathy.

The sample was peripheral blood mononuclear cells (PBMCs), taken at new diagnosis, from a patient treated with antithyroid drugs. Receptor source: a young man with Graves disease.

This clonotype showed up many times. The chain carries TRBV7-3 and TRBJ2-1, with TRBD2 matching 11 bases. The CDR3 contains 15 residues. V gave up 4 bases and J gave up 10 bases; unmatched junction bases: 9. Germline V lookup: CDR1 SGHTA, CDR2 FQGTGA. In DNA, the CDR3 is TGTGCCAGCAGCTCGGGACTAGCGGACCTAGAGGAGCAGTTCTTC. Amino acids: CASSSGLADLEEQFF.

Note on this clonotype: Since a much larger clone is just one base distant, this may be a read error. CDR3 DNA: TGTGCCAGCGGTTACTCTGCGGTAAGCTCCTACAATGAGCAGTTCTTC. Residues: CASGYSAVSSYNEQFF. The J gene is TRBJ2-1, the V gene TRBV6-5; D call uncertain. This CDR3 has 16 residues. Per germline, CDR1 MNHEY and CDR2 SVGAGI.

This clonotype appeared a few times. The genes are TRBV2 and TRBJ2-6; the D is unclear. This CDR3 region has 16 residues. Germline V gene data show CDR1 as SNHLY and CDR2 as FYNNEI. The germline V and J ends were trimmed by 7 bases and 0 bases, with 13 bases remaining between them. CDR3 sequence reads: CASNPGPLSGANVLTF. CDR3 DNA sequence: TGTGCCAGCAATCCGGGTCCCCTCTCTGGGGCCAACGTCCTGACTTTC.

This clonotype was detected ten times or more. This chain joins TRBV6-2 or TRBV6-3 and TRBJ1-5; the D is unclear. This CDR3 spans 11 amino acids. Germline CDR1 and CDR2: MNHEY and SVGEGT. V was cut by 5 bases and J by 9 bases, with 8 bases left in between. The CDR3 loop reads CASSERGPQHF. CDR3 DNA: TGTGCCAGCAGTGAACGGGGGCCCCAGCATTTT.

The V gene is TRBV10-1, the J gene TRBJ1-2; D is unclear. The germline CDR1 and CDR2 sequences are WNHNN and SYGVQD (reference sequence). Trimming cost V 11 bases and J 4 bases, with 17 bases left between them. The CDR3 is made up of 13 amino acids. This chain's CDR3 is CAPHCDPGYGYTF. In DNA, the CDR3 is TGCGCCCCCCACTGTGACCCGGGCTATGGCTACACCTTC.

The table lists this clonotype with many counts. The chain has TRBV2 and TRBJ1-1, with D hard to call. This CDR3 has 11 amino acids. CDR1 and CDR2 (germline): SNHLY, FYNNEI. The ends were cut back, 6 bases at V and 8 bases at J, with 10 bases in the middle. CDR3 coding DNA: TGTGCCAGCAGAACCGTCGACGAAGCTTTCTTT. Translation gives CASRTVDEAFF.

This clonotype was seen only a few times. The V and J genes are TRBV9 and TRBJ2-7, with 10 bases identical to TRBD2. V shed 0 bases and J 3 bases; nucleotides not matched to a gene: 0. The CDR3 is 14 residues long. Germline CDR1 SGDLS, CDR2 YYNGEE. Here the CDR3 reads CASSVASGSYEQYF. CDR3 nucleotides: TGTGCCAGCAGCGTAGCTAGCGGGAGCTACGAGCAGTACTTC.

This clonotype was counted ten times or more. V usage is TRBV25-1 and J usage is TRBJ1-1; D gene uncertain. The V gene lost 4 bases and the J gene lost 1 base, with 4 bases spanning the gap. This CDR3 comprises 12 residues. The germline gives CDR1 MGHDK, CDR2 SYGVNS. This CDR3 reads CASSVQNTEAFF. CDR3 nucleotides: TGTGCCAGCAGTGTCCAGAACACTGAAGCTTTCTTT.

At least ten counts were recorded for this clonotype. This chain joins TRBV29-1 and TRBJ2-7; 11 bases map to TRBD2. The CDR3 sequence is 14 residues long. The V segment lost 4 bases and the J segment 3 bases; nucleotides outside the gene matches: 5. Germline-derived CDR1 and CDR2 are SQVTM and ANQGSEA. The CDR3 DNA reads TGCAGCGTTGGGGCTAGCGGGAGGATCTACGAGCAGTACTTC. Its protein product is CSVGASGRIYEQYF.

This clonotype was observed a few times. The rearrangement joins TRBV7-3 to TRBJ2-5, with TRBD1 identical over 9 bases. This CDR3 is 14 amino acids long. Germline V gene sequence: CDR1 SGHTA, CDR2 FQGTGA. After removal of 5 bases from V and 5 bases from J, the junction contained 6 bases not matched to a gene. The CDR3 DNA sequence: TGTGCCAGCAGCCCCGGGACAGGGACTGAGACCCAGTACTTC. Its translation: CASSPGTGTETQYF.

This clonotype was found many times. The chain couples TRBV6-5 to TRBJ1-1; D may be TRBD1 (5 bases). Germline CDR1 and CDR2: MNHEY and SVGAGI. V lost 2 bases, J lost 10 bases, and 14 bases lay in between. This CDR3 spans 13 amino acids. Here the CDR3 DNA reads TGTGCCAGCAGTTACAATGACAGATCTGGAGCTTTCTTT. It encodes CASSYNDRSGAFF.

This clonotype came up many times. The chain employs TRBV7-6 and TRBJ2-1; 9 nucleotides align to TRBD2. The J segment lost 7 bases and the V segment lost 1 base, leaving 8 bases of the junction unmatched. The CDR3 is made up of 16 amino acids. CDR1 and CDR2 (germline): SGHVS, FNYEAQ. CDR3 sequence reads: CASSLGGRLAENEQFF. In DNA form, the CDR3 reads TGTGCCAGCAGCTTAGGAGGACGACTAGCGGAGAATGAGCAGTTCTTC.

This clonotype was observed a few times. The chain recombines TRBV6-5 with TRBJ2-7; D is uncertain. The V gene lost 1 base and the J gene lost 6 bases, with 19 bases spanning the gap. This CDR3 comprises 16 residues. The germline V gene encodes CDR1 MNHEY and CDR2 SVGAGI. The CDR3 protein is CASSYWSNPAPSEQYF. For the CDR3, the DNA is TGTGCCAGCAGTTACTGGTCTAACCCTGCCCCTAGCGAGCAGTACTTC.

This clonotype has at least ten counts. The V and J genes are TRBV7-6 and TRBJ2-7, with TRBD1 matching over 7 bases. The CDR3 covers 17 residues. Germline assignment: CDR1 SGHVS and CDR2 FNYEAQ. V dropped 0 bases and J dropped 3; count of bases not matched to a gene: 11. This CDR3 is CASSLAGTVVSHYEQYF. The CDR3 DNA reads TGTGCCAGCAGCTTAGCTGGGACAGTCGTCTCCCACTACGAGCAGTACTTC. The whole variable domain, remainder taken from reference TRBV7-6 and TRBJ2-7, is GAGVSQSPRYKVTKRGQDVALRCDPISGHVSLYWYRQALGQGPEFLTYFNYEAQQDKSGLPNDRFSAERPEGSISTLTIQRTEQRDSAMYRCASSLAGTVVSHYEQYFGPGTRLTVT.

The rearrangement links TRBV5-6 to TRBJ2-5; unclear D gene. In germline, CDR1 is SGHDT, CDR2 YYEEEE. The V gene lost 4 bases and the J gene lost 0 bases, with 10 bases spanning the gap. There are 14 residues in the CDR3. DNA of the CDR3: TGTGCCAGCAGCCTCGGCGTAGACCAAGAGACCCAGTACTTC. It translates to CASSLGVDQETQYF.

In its sample, this clonotype was seen many times. The rearrangement uses TRBV6-1 and TRBJ1-1, with D perhaps TRBD1 (5 bases). Germline V gene sequence: CDR1 MNHNS, CDR2 SASEGT. Trimming removed 3 bases from V and 4 bases from J, with 6 bases in between. The CDR3 totals 12 residues. The CDR3 loop is CASSDRVTEAFF. Here the CDR3 DNA reads TGTGCCAGCAGTGACAGGGTCACTGAAGCTTTCTTT.

This clonotype came up many times. This chain joins TRBV10-3 and TRBJ1-1; 8 nucleotides align to TRBD1. There are 15 residues in the CDR3. The germline gives CDR1 ENHRY, CDR2 SYGVKD. The trim removed 2 bases at V and 1 base at J, leaving 3 bases unmatched. The CDR3 DNA reads TGTGCCATCAGTGAGCCGGGACAGGCGAACACTGAAGCTTTCTTT. It yields the protein CAISEPGQANTEAFF.

The rearrangement links TRBV7-8 to TRBJ2-1; D may be TRBD1 (5 bases). CDR1 is SGHVS and CDR2 is FQNEAQ in the germline V gene. CDR3 length: 11 amino acids. The V gene lost 6 bases and the J gene lost 5 bases, with 5 bases spanning the gap. As DNA, the CDR3 is TGTGCCAGCAGGGGGCACAATGAGCAGTTCTTC. Residues: CASRGHNEQFF.

This clonotype has a count of ten or more. The chain couples TRBV2 to TRBJ2-7, with 7 nucleotides matching TRBD1. Germline V gene sequence: CDR1 SNHLY, CDR2 FYNNEI. With 8 bases clipped from V and 2 bases from J, the junction kept 9 bases outside the gene matches. The CDR3 has 14 residues. CDR3 nucleotides: TGTGCCAGCCAGACAGGGAAGGGGACCTACGAGCAGTACTTC. This sequence encodes CASQTGKGTYEQYF.

The J gene is TRBJ2-1, the V gene TRBV5-1, with 11 bases matching TRBD2. This CDR3 spans 18 amino acids. Germline lookup yields CDR1 SGHRS and CDR2 YFSETQ. Trimming cost V 4 bases and J 5 bases; bases outside gene matches: 14. CDR3 protein: CASSRGSPLAGGNNEQFF. The CDR3 DNA reads TGCGCCAGCAGCCGGGGTTCCCCTCTAGCGGGGGGTAACAATGAGCAGTTCTTC.

This clonotype occurred a few times. The chain is built from TRBV30 and TRBJ2-1; 7 bases match TRBD2. CDR1 is GTSNPN and CDR2 is SVGIG in the germline V gene (reference sequence). The CDR3 is made up of 14 amino acids. Germline trimming cut 4 bases from V and 3 bases from J; bases unmatched to any gene: 6. CDR3 region: CAWNRGSGYNEQFF. CDR3 DNA: TGTGCCTGGAACCGCGGGAGCGGCTACAATGAGCAGTTCTTC. The entire variable domain, with the rest obtained from reference TRBV30 and TRBJ2-1, is as follows: SQTIHQWPATLVQPVGSPLSLECTVEGTSNPNLYWYRQAAGRGLQLLFYSVGIGQISSEVPQNLSASRPQDRQFILSSKKLLLSDSGFYLCAWNRGSGYNEQFFGPGTRLTVL.

This clonotype has ten or more counts. The rearrangement uses TRBV20-1 and TRBJ2-2; 8 nucleotides line up with TRBD1. CDR1 is DFQATT and CDR2 is SNEGSKA in the germline V gene (reference sequence). The V segment lost 1 base and the J segment 1 base; nucleotides outside the gene matches: 11. This CDR3 spans 18 amino acids. CDR3 region: CSARVRARTGRNTGELFF. For the CDR3, the DNA is TGCAGTGCTAGAGTCAGAGCTCGGACAGGGAGGAACACCGGGGAGCTGTTTTTT.